This T cell receptor beta chain came from a study of vaccination effects on CD4 cells after COVID-19. General observations from the study: Substantial clonal contraction characterized both infection- and vaccine-induced clones late after vaccination.

Produced via immunoSEQ multiplex PCR; TCRdb's table is partial and in-frame only. The repertoire has roughly 63,000 clones, 80% of them found once; the top ten carry 10% to 15%. This clone was observed a few times. Antigen specificity is unknown. Germline CDR1 is KGHSH and CDR2 is LQKENI. This CDR3 region has 12 residues. The V and J ends lost 4 bases and 8 bases respectively, with 11 bases between them. CD4+ T cells specific for antigen were expanded with viral peptide pools by the ViraFEST assay before sequencing. On day 10 of culture, CD4+ T cells were separated out. The healthy vaccine recipients, who had no prior SARS-CoV-2 infection, showed negative nucleocapsid antibodies. With 8.5 to 10 ug/ml peptides and about 10 IU/ml IL-2, approximately 2.1 million PBMC per well were cultured. Half the medium was swapped for IL-2 medium on days 3 and 7.

The sequenced sample was CD4+ T cells from PBMCs cultured with SARS-CoV-2 spike peptides, obtained before COVID-19 vaccination. The sequence was collected from a human donor who received a COVID-19 vaccine. This chain connects TRBV18 to TRBJ1-2; D unresolved. The CDR3 loop is CASSRVDRGYTF. The CDR3 coding sequence is TGTGCCAGCTCACGGGTGGATCGCGGCTACACCTTC.